This TCR beta chain emerged from a study of cytomegalovirus exposure and HLA in healthy donors. Both 60 Vbeta primers and 13 Jbeta primers went into the PCR. Sequenced by immunoSEQ multiplex PCR; TCRdb stores in-frame clones only, minus some. Among about 110,000 clones listed, around 78% were seen once. Details on this clone: Antigen unknown.

The study's findings and limits: A later analysis reportedly identified an Asian-associated ancestry cluster as carrying fewer N-insertions than the approximately 640-donor mean. In a later analysis, common viral pathogens appeared linked to several of the most significant clusters.

The TCR comes from a male donor in good health and CMV-seronegative. Specimen: PBMCs.

As DNA, the CDR3 is TGTGCCAGCAGTTTTGGGGACAGGGTCCCTGAAGCTTTCTTT. This codes for CASSFGDRVPEAFF. The V and J genes are TRBV28 and TRBJ1-1, with 9 bases lining up with TRBD1. With 3 bases clipped from V and 6 bases from J, the junction kept 5 bases outside the gene matches. This CDR3 is built from 14 residues. Germline-derived CDR1 and CDR2 are MDHEN and SYDVKM.